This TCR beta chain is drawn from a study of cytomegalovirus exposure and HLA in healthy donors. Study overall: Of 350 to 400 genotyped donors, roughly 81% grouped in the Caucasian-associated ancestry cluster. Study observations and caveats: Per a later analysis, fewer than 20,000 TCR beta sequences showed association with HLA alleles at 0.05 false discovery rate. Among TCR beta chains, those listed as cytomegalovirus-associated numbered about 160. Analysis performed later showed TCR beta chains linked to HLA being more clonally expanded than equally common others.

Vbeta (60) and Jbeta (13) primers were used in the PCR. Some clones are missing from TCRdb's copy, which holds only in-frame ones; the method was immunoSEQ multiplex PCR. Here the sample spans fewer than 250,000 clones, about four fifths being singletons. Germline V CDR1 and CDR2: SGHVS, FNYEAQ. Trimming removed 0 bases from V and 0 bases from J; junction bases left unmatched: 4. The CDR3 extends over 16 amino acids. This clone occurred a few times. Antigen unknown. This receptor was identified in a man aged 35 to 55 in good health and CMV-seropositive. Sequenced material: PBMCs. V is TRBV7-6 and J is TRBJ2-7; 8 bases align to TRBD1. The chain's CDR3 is CASSLAQGVASYEQYF. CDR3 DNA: TGTGCCAGCAGCTTAGCACAGGGGGTCGCCTCCTACGAGCAGTACTTC.